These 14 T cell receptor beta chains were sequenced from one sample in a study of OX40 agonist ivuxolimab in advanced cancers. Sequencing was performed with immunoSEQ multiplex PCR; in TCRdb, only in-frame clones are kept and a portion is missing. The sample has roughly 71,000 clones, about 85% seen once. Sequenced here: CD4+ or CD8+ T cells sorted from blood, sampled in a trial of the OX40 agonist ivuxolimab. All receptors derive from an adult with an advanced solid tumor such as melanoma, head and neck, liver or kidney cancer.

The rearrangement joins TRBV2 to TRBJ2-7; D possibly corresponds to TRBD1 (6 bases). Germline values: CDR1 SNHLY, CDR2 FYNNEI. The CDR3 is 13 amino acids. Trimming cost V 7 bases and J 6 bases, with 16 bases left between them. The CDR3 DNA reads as TGTGCCAGCATGGCTGAGGGGGTTGGCGAGCAGTACTTC. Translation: CASMAEGVGEQYF.

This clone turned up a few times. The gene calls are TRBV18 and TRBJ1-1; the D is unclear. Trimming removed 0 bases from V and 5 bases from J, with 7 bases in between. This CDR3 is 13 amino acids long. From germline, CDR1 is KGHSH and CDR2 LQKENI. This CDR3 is CASSPPLGTEAFF. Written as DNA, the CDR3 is TGTGCCAGCTCACCACCGTTGGGTACTGAAGCTTTCTTT.

The CDR3 loop is CASSQQGAEDTEAFF. In DNA, the CDR3 is TGTGCCAGCAGCCAACAGGGGGCAGAGGACACTGAAGCTTTCTTT. This rearrangement joins TRBV4-2 to TRBJ1-1; 8 bases line up with TRBD1. Germline V gene data show CDR1 as LGHNA and CDR2 as YNFKEQ. The CDR3 totals 15 residues. The trim removed 2 bases at V and 3 bases at J, leaving 5 bases unmatched.

CDR3 sequence: CASSQERRGGADTQYF. CDR3 nucleotides: TGTGCCAGCAGCCAGGAAAGAAGGGGGGGCGCAGATACGCAGTATTTT. J is TRBJ2-3 and V is TRBV4-2; D perhaps matches TRBD2 (7 bases). This CDR3 spans 16 amino acids. V was clipped by 3 bases and J by 4 bases, with 17 bases between them. CDR1 is LGHNA and CDR2 is YNFKEQ in the germline V gene.

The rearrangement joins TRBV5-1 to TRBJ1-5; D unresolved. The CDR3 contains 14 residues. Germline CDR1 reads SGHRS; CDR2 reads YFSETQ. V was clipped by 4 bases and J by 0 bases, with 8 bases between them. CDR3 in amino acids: CASSIDYSNQPQHF. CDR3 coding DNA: TGCGCCAGCAGCATCGATTATAGCAATCAGCCCCAGCATTTT.

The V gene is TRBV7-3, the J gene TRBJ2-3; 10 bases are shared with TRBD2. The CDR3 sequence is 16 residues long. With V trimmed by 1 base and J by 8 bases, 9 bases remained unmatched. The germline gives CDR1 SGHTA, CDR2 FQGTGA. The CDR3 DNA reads TGTGCCAGCAGCTTAAGTTGGCTAGCGGGAGTCCGTACGCAGTATTTT. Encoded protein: CASSLSWLAGVRTQYF.

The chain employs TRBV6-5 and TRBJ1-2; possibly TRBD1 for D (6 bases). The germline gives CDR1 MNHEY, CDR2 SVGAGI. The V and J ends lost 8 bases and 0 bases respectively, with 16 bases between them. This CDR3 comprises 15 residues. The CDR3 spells CASGIQGLANYGYTF. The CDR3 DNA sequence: TGTGCCAGCGGGATACAGGGTCTGGCTAACTATGGCTACACCTTC.

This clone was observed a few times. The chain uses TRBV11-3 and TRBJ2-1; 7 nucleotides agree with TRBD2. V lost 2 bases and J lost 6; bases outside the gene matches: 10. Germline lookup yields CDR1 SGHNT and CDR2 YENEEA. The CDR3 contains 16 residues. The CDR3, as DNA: TGTGCCAGCAGCTTAAGTGGCGGGAGTGGTGTCAATGAGCAGTTCTTC. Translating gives CASSLSGGSGVNEQFF. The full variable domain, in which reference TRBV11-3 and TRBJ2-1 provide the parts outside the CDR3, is EAGVVQSPRYKIIEKKQPVAFWCNPISGHNTLYWYLQNLGQGPELLIRYENEEAVDDSQLPKDRFSAERLKGVDSTLKIQPAELGDSAVYLCASSLSGGSGVNEQFFGPGTRLTVL.

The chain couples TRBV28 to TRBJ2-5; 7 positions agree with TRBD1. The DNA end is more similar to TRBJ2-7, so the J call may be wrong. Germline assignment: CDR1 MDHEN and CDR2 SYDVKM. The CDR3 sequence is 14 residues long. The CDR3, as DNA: TGTGCCAGCAGCGAGGGGGCGGCCGGGTACGAGCAGTACTTC. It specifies CASSEGAAGYEQYF.

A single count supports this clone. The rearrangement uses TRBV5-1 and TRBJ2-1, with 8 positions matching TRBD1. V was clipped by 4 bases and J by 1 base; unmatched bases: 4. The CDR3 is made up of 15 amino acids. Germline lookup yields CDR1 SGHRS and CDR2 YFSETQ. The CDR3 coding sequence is TGCGCCAGCAGCCTGGGACAGGTATCCTACAATGAGCAGTTCTTC. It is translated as CASSLGQVSYNEQFF.

CDR3 nucleotides: TGCGCCAGCAGCCGGGAGGGACAGCTGAACACTGAAGCTTTCTTT. The encoded protein is CASSREGQLNTEAFF. The chain couples TRBV5-1 to TRBJ1-1; TRBD1 matches at 7 bases. From germline, CDR1 is SGHRS and CDR2 YFSETQ. This CDR3 is 15 amino acids long. The V and J ends lost 4 bases and 0 bases, in that order; junction bases with no gene match: 6. Together with reference TRBV5-1 and TRBJ1-1, the CDR3 gives the full variable domain: KAGVTQTPRYLIKTRGQQVTLSCSPISGHRSVSWYQQTPGQGLQFLFEYFSETQRNKGNFPGRFSGRQFSNSRSEMNVSTLELGDSALYLCASSREGQLNTEAFFGQGTRLTVV.

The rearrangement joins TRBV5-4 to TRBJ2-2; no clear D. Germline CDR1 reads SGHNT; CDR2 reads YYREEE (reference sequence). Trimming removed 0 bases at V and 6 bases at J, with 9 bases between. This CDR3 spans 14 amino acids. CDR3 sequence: CASSLADPAGELFF. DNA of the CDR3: TGTGCCAGCAGCTTGGCCGACCCCGCCGGGGAGCTGTTTTTT.

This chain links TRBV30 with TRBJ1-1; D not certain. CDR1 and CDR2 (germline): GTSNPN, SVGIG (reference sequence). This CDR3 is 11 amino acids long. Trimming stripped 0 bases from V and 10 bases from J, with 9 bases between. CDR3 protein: CAWSVRLGAFF. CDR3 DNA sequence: TGTGCCTGGAGTGTACGCCTAGGAGCTTTCTTT.

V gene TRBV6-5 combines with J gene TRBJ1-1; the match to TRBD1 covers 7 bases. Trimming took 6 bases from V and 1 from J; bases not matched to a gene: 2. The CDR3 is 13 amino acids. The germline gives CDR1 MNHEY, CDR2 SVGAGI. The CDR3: CASSRGWNTEAFF. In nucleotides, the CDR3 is TGTGCCAGCAGCAGGGGGTGGAACACTGAAGCTTTCTTT.